This TCR beta chain was captured by sequencing in a study of TIL therapy for anti-PD-1-resistant metastatic lung cancer. Study background: Half of patients were current or former smokers. Median tumor mutation burden was more than 1.4 mutations per megabase.

This clone was counted only a few times. This was the immunoSEQ v3 assay. Clones were read by immunoSEQ multiplex PCR, and TCRdb kept only the in-frame ones, dropping some. The repertoire has 6,200 or so clones, roughly 60% of them found once; the top ten carry around 5.7%. Time point noted: pre-treatment sample, taken before nivolumab and TIL therapy. Pleural nodules or supraclavicular lymph nodes made up most of the excised metastases sampled. Tumors were harvested before any PD-1/PD-L1 blockade. Germline lookup yields CDR1 MNHEY and CDR2 SVGEGT. The ends were cut back, 7 bases at V and 0 bases at J, with 10 bases in the middle. The CDR3 runs 15 residues.

This clonotype originated in a person aged 30 to 80 with non-small cell lung cancer. J is TRBJ2-6 and V is TRBV6-2 or TRBV6-3; D is ambiguous. This material consisted of tumor tissue, taken at baseline. The CDR3 protein is CASIYDLSGANVLTF. The CDR3 nucleotides read TGTGCCAGCATTTATGATCTCTCTGGGGCCAACGTCCTGACTTTC.